This TCR beta chain came from a study of T cell responses to AZD1222 COVID-19 vaccine (dated by TCRdb to the early 2020s). The study in broad terms: Because spike-specific TCR depth and breadth did not differ between the two schedules, AZD1222 recipients who got a second dose at roughly 4 weeks were pooled with those who got a second dose at roughly 12 weeks. A total of about 250 trial participants underwent TCR sequencing, of whom roughly 210 had received two doses of AZD1222 and some 26 had received two doses of the MenACWY control vaccine. Trial participants were enrolled by age into 18-55, 56-69 and 70-plus year subgroups, with about 150, 27 and 61 TCR-sequenced participants respectively.

The paper as a whole reports these results and caveats: Because no day 14 peak-response samples were available, repertoires were characterized only after the peak T cell response. A significant rise in spike-specific TCR breadth and depth was observed after two AZD1222 doses relative to day 0 and relative to MenACWY recipients. Epitopes outside the regions mutated in the B.1.351 and B.1.1.7 variants were reportedly recognized by nearly half of the unique spike-specific TCRs. The 56-69-year group was small, and its depth increase did not reach significance, likely because of low power. Most participants were white British and females outnumbered males, and the authors suggested that clonal diversity may have been underestimated. Vaccine-associated CD4 TCRs spanned the whole spike protein, with dominant responses in regions 160-218 and 743-854. Conclusions about previously exposed vaccinees were limited because only five to seven AZD1222 recipients were SARS-CoV-2 seropositive at baseline.

The CDR3 has 13 amino acids, counting the end cysteine and phenylalanine. Here the CDR3 DNA is all that survives: 39 bases in frame from base 1. The germline V gene (reference sequence) provides CDR1 SSHAT and CDR2 FNYEAQ. The CDR3 regions of human TCRbeta chains were analyzed by immunosequencing. For the original study's pipeline: Repertoire TCRs were checked for matches against a reference library of SARS-CoV-2-specific TCRs that had been generated using the MIRA antigen-specificity platform. Breadth meant the fraction of unique TCRs that were SARS-CoV-2-associated, whereas depth meant the fraction of total T cells that were SARS-CoV-2-associated. Using the MIRA data, every spike-specific TCR was mapped to the spike region that the TCR reacted to and assigned to either a CD4 or a CD8 class. Log10-transformed breadth and depth values were compared by one-way ANOVA with Sidak's multiple comparisons tests. This is the immuneACCESS table as TCRdb keeps it, with only in-frame sequences that have V and J called. A part of the clones is gone; compared with another copy, unresolved V genes explain less than half, and the rest is unexplained. For V, J and clone size, that table is used; D and trimming come from the DNA. The sample table contains 100,000 to 120,000 clones; only one count was recorded for roughly 87% of them. Around 3% of the sample is held by the ten biggest clonotypes.

As concerns this clone: What this receptor recognizes is not known. Germline is not matched at one junction end, which may reflect a read error.

Interpreted using the paper, the time point label stands for: baseline before first vaccination. Samples from vaccinated people were obtained from the UK trials COV001 and COV002, which included a single-blind randomized controlled phase 2/3 trial of AZD1222 (ChAdOx1 nCoV-19) in healthy adults. For TCRbeta chain sequencing, PBMC samples from trial participants were taken at day 0 and at day 28 after the second dose. Sequenced here: peripheral blood, sampled on day 0 of AZD1222 vaccination. The TCR was taken from an adult in good health. Here the chain combines TRBV7-7 and TRBJ2-2, with TRBD2 matching 8 junction bases. Read as DNA, the sequence is TGTGCTAGCAGCTTAGCGGGAACCGGGGAGCTGTTTTTT. This is translated as CASSLAGTGELFF. With the portions outside the CDR3 filled from the reference TRBV7-7 and TRBJ2-2 genes, the complete variable region becomes GAGVSQSPRYKVTKRGQDVTLRCDPISSHATLYWYQQALGQGPEFLTYFNYEAQPDKSGLPSDRFSAERPEGSISTLTIQRTEQRDSAMYRCASSLAGTGELFFGEGSRLTVL.